The present TCR beta chain was sequenced within a study of control samples from healthy donors and cancer patients. Deletions cut 1 base from V and 8 bases from J, with 12 bases between. The length of the CDR3 is 14 residues. The germline gives CDR1 GTSNPN, CDR2 SVGIG (reference sequence). Profiling relied on immunoSEQ multiplex PCR, and the TCRdb table lists in-frame clones only, not all of them. The sample comprises roughly 200,000 clones, about 93% of which are singletons, and about 1.6% rests with the top ten. The clonotype originates from a man aged 18 to 29 in good health. The sequenced sample consisted of blood. The gene calls are TRBV30 and TRBJ1-6; TRBD1 is a possible D gene (5 bases). The CDR3 sequence is CAWSARLGDSPLHF. The CDR3 region has the DNA TGTGCCTGGAGTGCCCGGTTGGGGGATTCACCCCTCCACTTT. Based on the CDR3 plus reference TRBV30 and TRBJ1-6, the full variable domain is SQTIHQWPATLVQPVGSPLSLECTVEGTSNPNLYWYRQAAGRGLQLLFYSVGIGQISSEVPQNLSASRPQDRQFILSSKKLLLSDSGFYLCAWSARLGDSPLHFGNGTRLTVT.